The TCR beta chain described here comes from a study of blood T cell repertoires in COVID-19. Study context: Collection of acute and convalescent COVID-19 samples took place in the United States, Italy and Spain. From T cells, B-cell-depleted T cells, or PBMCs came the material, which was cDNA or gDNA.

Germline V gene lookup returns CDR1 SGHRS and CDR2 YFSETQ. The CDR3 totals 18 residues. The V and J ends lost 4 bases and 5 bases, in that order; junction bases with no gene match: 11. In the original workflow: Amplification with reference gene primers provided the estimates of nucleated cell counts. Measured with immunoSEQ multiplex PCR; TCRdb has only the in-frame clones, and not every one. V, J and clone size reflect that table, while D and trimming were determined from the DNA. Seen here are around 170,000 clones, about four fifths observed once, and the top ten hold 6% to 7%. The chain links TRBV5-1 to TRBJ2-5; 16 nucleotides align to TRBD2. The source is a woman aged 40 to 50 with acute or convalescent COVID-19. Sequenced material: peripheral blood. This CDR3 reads CASSAGTSGGALRETQYF. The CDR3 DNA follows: TGCGCCAGCAGCGCCGGGACTAGCGGGGGGGCACTACGGGAGACCCAGTACTTC.